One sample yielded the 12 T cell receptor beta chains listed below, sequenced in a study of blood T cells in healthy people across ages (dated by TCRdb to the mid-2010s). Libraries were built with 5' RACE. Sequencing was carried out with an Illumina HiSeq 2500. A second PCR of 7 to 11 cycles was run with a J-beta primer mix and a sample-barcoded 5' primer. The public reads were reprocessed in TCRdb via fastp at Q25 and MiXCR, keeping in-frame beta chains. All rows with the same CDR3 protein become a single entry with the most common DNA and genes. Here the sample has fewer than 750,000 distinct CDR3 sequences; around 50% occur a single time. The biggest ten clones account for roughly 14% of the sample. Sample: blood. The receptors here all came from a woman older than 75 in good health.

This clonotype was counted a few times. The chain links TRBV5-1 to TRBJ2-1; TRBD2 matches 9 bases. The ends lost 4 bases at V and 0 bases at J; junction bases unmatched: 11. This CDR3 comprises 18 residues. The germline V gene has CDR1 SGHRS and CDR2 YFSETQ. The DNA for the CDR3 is TGCGCCAGCAGCCTACGACTAGCGGTCCTTAGCTCCTACAATGAGCAGTTCTTC. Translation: CASSLRLAVLSSYNEQFF.

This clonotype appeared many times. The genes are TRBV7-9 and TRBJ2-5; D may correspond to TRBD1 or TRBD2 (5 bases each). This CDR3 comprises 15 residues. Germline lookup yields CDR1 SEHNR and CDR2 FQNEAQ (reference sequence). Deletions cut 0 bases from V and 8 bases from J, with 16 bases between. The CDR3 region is CASSLAAGSLRTQYF. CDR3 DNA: TGTGCCAGCAGCTTAGCGGCAGGGAGTCTTAGAACCCAGTACTTC.

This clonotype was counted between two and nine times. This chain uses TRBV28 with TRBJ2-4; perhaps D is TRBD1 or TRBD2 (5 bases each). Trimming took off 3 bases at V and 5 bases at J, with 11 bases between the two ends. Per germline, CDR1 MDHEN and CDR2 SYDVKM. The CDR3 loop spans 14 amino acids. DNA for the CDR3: TGTGCCAGCAGTTTTCTAGGGACGCAAAACATTCAGTACTTC. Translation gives CASSFLGTQNIQYF.

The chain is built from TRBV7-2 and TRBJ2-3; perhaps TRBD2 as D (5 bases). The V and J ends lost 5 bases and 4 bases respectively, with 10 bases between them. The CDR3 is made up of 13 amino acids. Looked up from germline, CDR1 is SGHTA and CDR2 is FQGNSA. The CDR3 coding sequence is TGTGCCAGCAGCCCTAGCCGCCCAGATACGCAGTATTTT. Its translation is CASSPSRPDTQYF.

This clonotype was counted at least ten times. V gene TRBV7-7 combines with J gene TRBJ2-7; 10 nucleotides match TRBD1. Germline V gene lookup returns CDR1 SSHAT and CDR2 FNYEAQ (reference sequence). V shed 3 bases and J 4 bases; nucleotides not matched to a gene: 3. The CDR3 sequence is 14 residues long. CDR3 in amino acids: CASSFRDRGYEQYF. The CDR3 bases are TGTGCCAGCAGCTTCAGGGACAGGGGATACGAGCAGTACTTC.

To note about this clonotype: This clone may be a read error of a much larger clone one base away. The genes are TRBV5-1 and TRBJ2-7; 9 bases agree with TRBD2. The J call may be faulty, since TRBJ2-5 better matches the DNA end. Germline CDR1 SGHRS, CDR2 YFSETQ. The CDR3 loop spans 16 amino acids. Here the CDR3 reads CASSPSVAGVSETQYF. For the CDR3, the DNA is TGCGCCAGCAGCCCTTCCGTAGCGGGAGTAAGCGAGACCCAGTACTTC.

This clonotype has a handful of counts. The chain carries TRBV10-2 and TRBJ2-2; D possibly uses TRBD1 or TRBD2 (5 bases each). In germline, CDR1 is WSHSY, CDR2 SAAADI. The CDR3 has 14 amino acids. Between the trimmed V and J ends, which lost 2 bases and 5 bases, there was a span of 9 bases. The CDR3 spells CASSESGGTGELFF. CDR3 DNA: TGCGCCAGCAGTGAGAGTGGGGGTACCGGGGAGCTGTTTTTT.

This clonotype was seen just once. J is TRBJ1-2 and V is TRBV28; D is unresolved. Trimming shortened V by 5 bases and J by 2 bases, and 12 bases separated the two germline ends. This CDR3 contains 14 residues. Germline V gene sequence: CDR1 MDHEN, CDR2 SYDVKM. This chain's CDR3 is CASSPHELNYGYTF. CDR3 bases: TGTGCCAGCAGTCCACATGAGTTAAACTATGGCTACACCTTC.

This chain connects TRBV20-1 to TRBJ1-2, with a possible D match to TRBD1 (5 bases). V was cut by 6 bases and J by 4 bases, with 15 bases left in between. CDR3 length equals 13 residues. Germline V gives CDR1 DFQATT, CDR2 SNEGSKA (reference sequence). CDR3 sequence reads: CSALDRGRYGYTF. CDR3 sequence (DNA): TGCAGTGCCCTTGACCGGGGACGCTATGGCTACACCTTC.

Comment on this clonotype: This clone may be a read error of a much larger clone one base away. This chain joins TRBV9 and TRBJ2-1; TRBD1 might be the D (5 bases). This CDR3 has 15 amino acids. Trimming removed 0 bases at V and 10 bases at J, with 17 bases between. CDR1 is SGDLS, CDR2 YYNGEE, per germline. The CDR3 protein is CASSVEDRATYEQFF. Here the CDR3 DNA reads TGTGCCAGCAGCGTAGAAGACAGAGCCACCTACGAGCAGTTCTTC.

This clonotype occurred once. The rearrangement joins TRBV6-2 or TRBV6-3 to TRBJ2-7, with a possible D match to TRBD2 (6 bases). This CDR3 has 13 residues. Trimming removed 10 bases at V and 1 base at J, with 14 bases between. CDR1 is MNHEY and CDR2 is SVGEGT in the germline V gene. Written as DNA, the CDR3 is TGTGCCATTTGTCCGGGGACTTCCTACGAGCAGTACTTC. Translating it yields CAICPGTSYEQYF.

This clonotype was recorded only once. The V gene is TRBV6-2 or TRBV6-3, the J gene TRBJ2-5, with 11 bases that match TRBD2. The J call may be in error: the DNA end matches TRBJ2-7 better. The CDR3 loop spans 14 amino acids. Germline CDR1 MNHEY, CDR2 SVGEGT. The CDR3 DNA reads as TGTGCCAGCCTTACTAGCGGGGGAGGAAACGAGCAGTACTTC. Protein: CASLTSGGGNEQYF.